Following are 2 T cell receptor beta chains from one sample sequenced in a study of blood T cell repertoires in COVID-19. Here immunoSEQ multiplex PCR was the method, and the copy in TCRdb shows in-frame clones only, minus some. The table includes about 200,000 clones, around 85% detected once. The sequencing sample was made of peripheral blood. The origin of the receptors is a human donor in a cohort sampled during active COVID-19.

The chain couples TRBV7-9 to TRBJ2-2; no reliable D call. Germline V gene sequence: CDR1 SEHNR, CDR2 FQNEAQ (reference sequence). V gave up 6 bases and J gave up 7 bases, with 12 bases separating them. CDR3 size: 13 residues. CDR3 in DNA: TGTGCCAGCAGTAGGAGTTTTCACGGGGAGCTGTTTTTT. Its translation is CASSRSFHGELFF.

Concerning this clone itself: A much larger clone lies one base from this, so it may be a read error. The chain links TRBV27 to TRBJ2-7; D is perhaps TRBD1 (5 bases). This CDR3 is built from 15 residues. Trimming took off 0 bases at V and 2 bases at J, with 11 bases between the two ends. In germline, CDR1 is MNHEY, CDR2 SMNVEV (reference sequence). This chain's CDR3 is CASSLSDSATYEQYF. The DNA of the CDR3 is TGTGCCAGCAGTTTATCTGACAGCGCTACCTACGAGCAGTACTTC.